The present entry profiles one T cell receptor (beta chain) with its context. TCRdb independently ran MiXCR on the RACE reads; one entry per CDR3 protein. Altogether some 170,000 distinct CDR3 sequences are present, about 20% being singletons, with the ten largest covering under 8.5%. This sample was included in a study of human T cells and chemical hapten exposure. The overall study: Patients received weekly diphenylcyclopropenone doses to the scalp throughout the approximately 24-week study.

CDR1 is MNHEY and CDR2 is SMNVEV in the germline V gene (reference sequence). Trimming took 3 bases from V and 6 from J; bases not matched to a gene: 8. This CDR3 has 14 residues. Indicated time point: patch test 1, 2 weeks after DPC sensitization. Treatment described: therapeutic diphenylcyclopropenone sensitization with weekly scalp DPC. The drawing of blood occurred before each patch test was applied. Sequencing started from total RNA isolated from unfractionated whole blood. The chain has TRBV27 and TRBJ2-7; 7 bases agree with TRBD2. Sequenced material: whole blood, taken in connection with sensitization to the hapten diphenylcyclopropenone (DPC). The receptor was isolated from a woman between 45 and 60 years old with alopecia areata. Some clones in this sample may be carry-over from other donors' samples. The CDR3 spells CASSFGREGFEQYF. The DNA for the CDR3 is TGTGCCAGCAGTTTCGGCAGGGAGGGCTTCGAGCAGTACTTC.